The rows below give T cell receptor beta chains drawn from one sample of a study of technical replicates of blood from a few donors. This table comes from immunoSEQ multiplex PCR, and its TCRdb copy is limited to in-frame clones, with some not included. Of about 91,000 clones in the sample, 80% to 95% were seen once. The sequenced sample was T cells isolated from PBMCs. Every receptor here comes from a human donor in good health. Each CDR3 is given with its conserved first and last residue. The D gene is left open where the match is weak. Clone size is shown for a subset of rows, as once, few, many or a class of expanded clone.

J gene: TRBJ2-5
clone size: -
V gene: TRBV7-6
D gene: -
CDR3 DNA: TGTGCCAGCAGCTTTGGGCAGGGCCACCAAGAGACCCAGTACTTC
CDR3 protein: CASSFGQGHQETQYF

J gene: TRBJ1-2
clone size: -
V gene: TRBV18
D gene: -
CDR3 DNA: TGTGCCAGCTCACCGGTTGCGTACTATGGCTACACCTTC
CDR3 protein: CASSPVAYYGYTF

J gene: TRBJ2-7
clone size: -
V gene: TRBV13
D gene: -
CDR3 DNA: TGTGCCAGCAGCTTAGCGGACAGCTCCTACGAGCAGTACTTC
CDR3 protein: CASSLADSSYEQYF

J gene: TRBJ2-1
clone size: -
V gene: TRBV4-1
D gene: TRBD1
CDR3 DNA: TGCGCCAGCAGCCTGGGACAGGGGGCCTGGGGAGGGCCATACAATGAGCAGTTCTTC
CDR3 protein: CASSLGQGAWGGPYNEQFF

J gene: TRBJ2-7
clone size: once
V gene: TRBV4-1
D gene: -
CDR3 DNA: TGCGCCAGCAGCCAGTATGAGACATACGAGCAGTACTTC
CDR3 protein: CASSQYETYEQYF

J gene: TRBJ1-1
clone size: -
V gene: TRBV4-1
D gene: -
CDR3 DNA: TGCGCCAGCAGCCAAGTGGGAATTGACAGCCAGAACACTGAAGCTTTCTTT
CDR3 protein: CASSQVGIDSQNTEAFF

J gene: TRBJ2-7
clone size: -
V gene: TRBV5-1
D gene: -
CDR3 DNA: TGCGCCAGCAGCTTCACTATCCAGGGCATCGTCGAGCAGTACTTC
CDR3 protein: CASSFTIQGIVEQYF

J gene: TRBJ2-7
clone size: -
V gene: TRBV5-1
D gene: -
CDR3 DNA: TGCGCCAGCAGCTTGATTTCAGAACTAGACTACGAGCAGTACTTC
CDR3 protein: CASSLISELDYEQYF

J gene: TRBJ1-2
clone size: -
V gene: TRBV6-6
D gene: -
CDR3 DNA: TGTGCCACCCTCCCCCTTGGGCTTTTCGGTGGCTACACCTTC
CDR3 protein: CATLPLGLFGGYTF

J gene: TRBJ1-5
clone size: -
V gene: TRBV7-2
D gene: -
CDR3 DNA: TGTGCCAGCAGCTGGGTGCAGGGACACAATCAGCCCCAGCATTTT
CDR3 protein: CASSWVQGHNQPQHF

J gene: TRBJ1-2
clone size: -
V gene: TRBV27
D gene: TRBD1
CDR3 DNA: TGTGCCAGCAGTTTCGGGACAGGGGGTAGCTATGGCTACACCTTC
CDR3 protein: CASSFGTGGSYGYTF

J gene: TRBJ2-7
clone size: -
V gene: TRBV11-1
D gene: TRBD2
CDR3 DNA: TGTGCCAGCAGCCCGACTAGCGGGGGGGCCTACGAGCAGTACTTC
CDR3 protein: CASSPTSGGAYEQYF

J gene: TRBJ2-1
clone size: -
V gene: TRBV4-1
D gene: -
CDR3 DNA: TGCGCCAGCAGCTCTCCCGTGACTAGATACAATGAGCAGTTCTTC
CDR3 protein: CASSSPVTRYNEQFF

J gene: TRBJ1-5
clone size: few
V gene: TRBV28
D gene: TRBD1
CDR3 DNA: TGTGCCAGCAGCTCCGGGACAGGGTCACACTATAGCAATCAGCCCCAGCATTTT
CDR3 protein: CASSSGTGSHYSNQPQHF

J gene: TRBJ2-7
clone size: -
V gene: TRBV10-1
D gene: -
CDR3 DNA: TGCGCCAGCAGTGAGTCGTTTCGTCTCGGGTCACGACAGATCTCCTACGAGCAGTACTTC
CDR3 protein: CASSESFRLGSRQISYEQYF

J gene: TRBJ2-7
clone size: many
V gene: TRBV18
D gene: -
CDR3 DNA: TGTGCCAGCTCATTACAGGACAGTCGCGAGCAGTACTTC
CDR3 protein: CASSLQDSREQYF

J gene: TRBJ2-1
clone size: -
V gene: TRBV6-1
D gene: TRBD2
CDR3 DNA: TGTGCCAGCTTTAGCGGGGGGGGCCGACATGAGCAGTTCTTC
CDR3 protein: CASFSGGGRHEQFF

J gene: TRBJ2-7
clone size: -
V gene: TRBV7-9
D gene: -
CDR3 DNA: TGTGCCAGCAGTCCCCAAGAAGGGGACTACGAGCAGTACTTC
CDR3 protein: CASSPQEGDYEQYF

J gene: TRBJ1-1
clone size: -
V gene: TRBV2
D gene: -
CDR3 DNA: TGTGCCAGCAGTAGAGCCATTATGGCAGGGGCACGAAACACTGAAGCTTTCTTT
CDR3 protein: CASSRAIMAGARNTEAFF

J gene: TRBJ1-2
clone size: -
V gene: TRBV5-8
D gene: -
CDR3 DNA: TGTGCCAGCGGAGACGGACAGCCCTTAATCCGGGGCTACACCTTC
CDR3 protein: CASGDGQPLIRGYTF

J gene: TRBJ2-7
clone size: -
V gene: TRBV5-1
D gene: TRBD1
CDR3 DNA: TGCGCCAGCAGCCGCGAGGCGACTGGACAGGGCTACGAGCAGTACTTC
CDR3 protein: CASSREATGQGYEQYF

J gene: TRBJ2-1
clone size: -
V gene: TRBV7-9
D gene: -
CDR3 DNA: TGTGCCAGCAGCTTTGGGGGAGGTCTGGCGGCTGAGCAGTTCTTC
CDR3 protein: CASSFGGGLAAEQFF

J gene: TRBJ2-5
clone size: few
V gene: TRBV2
D gene: -
CDR3 DNA: TGTGCCAGCAGTGAGGGCGCCCGCTTCGGGACCCAGTACTTC
CDR3 protein: CASSEGARFGTQYF

J gene: TRBJ1-2
clone size: -
V gene: TRBV7-9
D gene: -
CDR3 DNA: TGTGCCAGCACCCGGCAGGTGCACTATGGCTACACCTTC
CDR3 protein: CASTRQVHYGYTF

J gene: TRBJ2-2
clone size: -
V gene: TRBV29-1
D gene: -
CDR3 DNA: TGCAGCGTTGGAGGGCGGGTGGCCACCGGGGAGCTGTTTTTT
CDR3 protein: CSVGGRVATGELFF

J gene: TRBJ2-4
clone size: once
V gene: TRBV15
D gene: -
CDR3 DNA: TGTGCCACCAGCAGATTCGGGGTTGGCAGAAACATTCAGTACTTC
CDR3 protein: CATSRFGVGRNIQYF

J gene: TRBJ1-2
clone size: -
V gene: TRBV6-5
D gene: -
CDR3 DNA: TGTGCCAGCAGTTACTCCGCAGGGGCCTATGGCTACACCTTC
CDR3 protein: CASSYSAGAYGYTF

J gene: TRBJ1-1
clone size: few
V gene: TRBV10-1
D gene: -
CDR3 DNA: TGCGCCAGCAGTGGAGGGAACACTGAAGCTTTCTTT
CDR3 protein: CASSGGNTEAFF

J gene: TRBJ2-1
clone size: -
V gene: TRBV5-1
D gene: -
CDR3 DNA: TGCGCCAGCAGCTTGGGGCGGGGCCCCTACAATGAGCAGTTCTTC
CDR3 protein: CASSLGRGPYNEQFF

J gene: TRBJ1-4
clone size: -
V gene: TRBV30
D gene: -
CDR3 DNA: TGTGCCTGGAAAGCGGGTAATGAAAAACTGTTTTTT
CDR3 protein: CAWKAGNEKLFF

J gene: TRBJ1-3
clone size: -
V gene: TRBV5-1
D gene: TRBD1
CDR3 DNA: TGCGCCAGCAGTTACGACAGGGGCGGAAACACCATATATTTT
CDR3 protein: CASSYDRGGNTIYF

J gene: TRBJ1-5
clone size: once
V gene: TRBV6-1
D gene: -
CDR3 DNA: TGTGCCAGCAGTGGTTACCAGGCGAATAGCAATCAGCCCCAGCATTTT
CDR3 protein: CASSGYQANSNQPQHF

J gene: TRBJ1-2
clone size: -
V gene: TRBV10-1
D gene: -
CDR3 DNA: TGCGCCAGCGTTCGGCGGGACGTGAGAGGCTACACCTTC
CDR3 protein: CASVRRDVRGYTF

J gene: TRBJ1-1
clone size: -
V gene: TRBV5-8
D gene: -
CDR3 DNA: TGTGCCAGCAGTCCTGAGATCTCTCGGGCTTTCTTT
CDR3 protein: CASSPEISRAFF

J gene: TRBJ2-1
clone size: -
V gene: TRBV4-1
D gene: -
CDR3 DNA: TGCGCCAGCAGCCAAGATCCTTCCAGCTCTAGCTCCTACAATGAGCAGTTCTTC
CDR3 protein: CASSQDPSSSSSYNEQFF

J gene: TRBJ2-7
clone size: -
V gene: TRBV5-1
D gene: -
CDR3 DNA: TGCGCCAGCAGCTTGAAAGGACAGCACTCCTACGAGCAGTACTTC
CDR3 protein: CASSLKGQHSYEQYF

J gene: TRBJ1-2
clone size: -
V gene: TRBV28
D gene: -
CDR3 DNA: TGTGCCAGCAGGCAAACTCCTAACTATGGCTACACCTTC
CDR3 protein: CASRQTPNYGYTF

J gene: TRBJ2-1
clone size: -
V gene: TRBV6-1
D gene: -
CDR3 DNA: TGTGCCAGCAGTGACCTGAACGCCAGAAATGAGCAGTTCTTC
CDR3 protein: CASSDLNARNEQFF

J gene: TRBJ2-3
clone size: -
V gene: TRBV10-3
D gene: TRBD2
CDR3 DNA: TGTGCCATCAGTGAGTCAGCGGGAGTTGTAGATACGCAGTATTTT
CDR3 protein: CAISESAGVVDTQYF

J gene: TRBJ1-1
clone size: -
V gene: TRBV6-5
D gene: -
CDR3 DNA: TGTGCCAGCAGTTTCTCGGGGGCAGGAGGTGAAGCTTTCTTT
CDR3 protein: CASSFSGAGGEAFF

J gene: TRBJ2-7
clone size: -
V gene: TRBV28
D gene: -
CDR3 DNA: TGTGCCAGCAGTGCCCGGGTCGTCTCCTACGAGCAGTACTTC
CDR3 protein: CASSARVVSYEQYF

J gene: TRBJ1-1
clone size: -
V gene: TRBV27
D gene: -
CDR3 DNA: TGTGCCAGCAGTTTATCGCGGGGGCTGTCAGCTTTCTTT
CDR3 protein: CASSLSRGLSAFF

J gene: TRBJ2-3
clone size: -
V gene: TRBV6-6
D gene: TRBD2
CDR3 DNA: TGTGCCAGCAGCCGCGGACTAGCGGGAGCCCCAGATACGCAGTATTTT
CDR3 protein: CASSRGLAGAPDTQYF

J gene: TRBJ1-2
clone size: -
V gene: TRBV19
D gene: TRBD1
CDR3 DNA: TGTGCCAGTAGGGACAGGGCGGTTAGTGGCTACACCTTC
CDR3 protein: CASRDRAVSGYTF

J gene: TRBJ1-2
clone size: -
V gene: TRBV28
D gene: TRBD1
CDR3 DNA: TGTGCCAGCAGTTCCCACCTAAGACAGGGGGCTGGAGAAGGCTACACCTTC
CDR3 protein: CASSSHLRQGAGEGYTF

J gene: TRBJ2-7
clone size: -
V gene: TRBV5-1
D gene: TRBD1
CDR3 DNA: TGCGCCAGCAGCCGGGGCAACTCCGACAGGGTAAAGTCCTACGAGCAGTACTTC
CDR3 protein: CASSRGNSDRVKSYEQYF

J gene: TRBJ1-1
clone size: few
V gene: TRBV14
D gene: -
CDR3 DNA: TGTGCCAGCAGCCACGGGAATGAAGCTTTCTTT
CDR3 protein: CASSHGNEAFF

J gene: TRBJ1-2
clone size: once
V gene: TRBV18
D gene: -
CDR3 DNA: TGTGCCAGCTCACCAAGCCAGGGATCGGATGGCTACACCTTC
CDR3 protein: CASSPSQGSDGYTF

J gene: TRBJ2-2
clone size: -
V gene: TRBV9
D gene: -
CDR3 DNA: TGTGCCAGCAGCGTAGGACCTGGGGGCAGTCGTACCGGGGAGCTGTTTTTT
CDR3 protein: CASSVGPGGSRTGELFF

J gene: TRBJ1-2
clone size: -
V gene: TRBV5-1
D gene: TRBD1
CDR3 DNA: TGCGCCAGCAGCTCGAAAACGAACATGGGACAGGGGGTCTATGGCTACACCTTC
CDR3 protein: CASSSKTNMGQGVYGYTF

J gene: TRBJ1-4
clone size: -
V gene: TRBV20-1
D gene: -
CDR3 DNA: TGCAGTGCAAGGACAGTTGAAGAACTGTTTTTT
CDR3 protein: CSARTVEELFF

J gene: TRBJ2-2
clone size: few
V gene: TRBV9
D gene: -
CDR3 DNA: TGTGCCAGCAGCGTTGGTAGCGGGAACACCGGGGAGCTGTTTTTT
CDR3 protein: CASSVGSGNTGELFF